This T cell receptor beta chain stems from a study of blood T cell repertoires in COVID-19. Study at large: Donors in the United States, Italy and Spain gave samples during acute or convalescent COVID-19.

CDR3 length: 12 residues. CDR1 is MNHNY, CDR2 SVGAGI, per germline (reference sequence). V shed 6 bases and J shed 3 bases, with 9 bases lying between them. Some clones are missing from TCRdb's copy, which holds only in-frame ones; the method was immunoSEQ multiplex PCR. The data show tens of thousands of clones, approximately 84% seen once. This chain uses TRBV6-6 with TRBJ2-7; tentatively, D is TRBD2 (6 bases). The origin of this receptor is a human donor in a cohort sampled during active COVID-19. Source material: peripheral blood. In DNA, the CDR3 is TGTGCCAGCAGGGCGGGGAACTACGAGCAGTACTTC. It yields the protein CASRAGNYEQYF.